This entry features one T cell receptor beta chain sequence. The antigen this receptor binds is unknown. Base-call qualities are not available, and no considerably larger clone is one nucleotide away. The data belong to a study of T-cell reconstitution after alpha-beta-depleted transplantation in children (dated by TCRdb to about 2016). Broadly, across the study: Using TCR repertoire profiling, the study followed T-cell immune reconstitution in a quantitative way in children after TCRalphabeta/CD19-depleted allogeneic hematopoietic cell transplantation.

The meaning of the sample's treatment or condition label: allogeneic hematopoietic cell transplantation with graft depleted of TCRalphabeta T cells and CD19 B cells. The transplant recipients were children given TCRalphabeta/CD19-depleted allogeneic hematopoietic cell grafts. The method behind the library was PCR. The sequencer listed for this sample is Illumina HiSeq 2500. Molecular barcoding was employed in the preparation of TCR libraries, with unique molecular identifiers being used to normalize TCRbeta repertoire quantification. Clones were called with MiXCR by TCRdb after fastp trimmed the public reads at Q25, and only in-frame beta chains were retained. For every CDR3 protein sequence, its rows merge into one entry that carries the most common genes and DNA. For this sample the table gives some 550,000 distinct CDR3 sequences, of which more than 20% were detected only once. Around 14% of the sample belongs to the ten largest clones.

CDR1 and CDR2, looked up from the germline V gene, are MGHRA and YSYEKL. V is clipped by 4 bases and J by 8 bases, and the sequence between their germline boundaries is 11 bases long. Spanning cysteine to phenylalanine, the CDR3 consists of 12 amino acids. Only the CDR3 portion is preserved as DNA: 36 bases, with reading frame beginning at the first base. Summary of the overall study and its limitations: In some patients, the high TCRbeta diversity seen at day 60 was put down to recipient T cells and intrathymic progenitors that had survived conditioning. About two months after transplant, the apparently early recovery of alphabetaT-cell counts reportedly depended on just several hundred clones that had expanded rapidly and came from non-depleted graft cells. Hyperexpanded clone frequencies declined over subsequent months; after one year, T-cell counts and TCRbeta diversity were mostly attributed to newly produced T cells.

Sample: PBMCs, mostly from graft donor cells, taken 360 days after TCRalphabeta/CD19-depleted stem cell transplant. This sequence originates from a boy less than two years old who had a stem cell transplant for acute myeloid leukemia, so the T cells may come from the graft donor. Here the chain combines TRBV4-1 and TRBJ1-2; a confident D gene designation cannot be given. The CDR3 here reads CASSPAGSGYTF. The nucleotides read TGCGCCAGCAGCCCAGCAGGTAGCGGCTACACCTTC.